This entry features one T cell receptor beta chain sequence. Its antigen is unidentified. Every immunoSEQ plate was one replicate of a subset's evenly spread DNA. Libraries were prepared by immunoSEQ multiplex PCR; TCRdb keeps only in-frame clonotypes and omits some of them. Of about 1.5 million clones detected, over 95% appear once; the ten largest clones hold 0.95% to 1.5%. This sample stems from a study of shared clonotypes between healthy human individuals. Study-wide points: About 5% of naive CD4 clonotypes were shared across a handful of donors.

The length of the CDR3 is 15 residues. Looked up from germline, CDR1 is LNHDA and CDR2 is SQIVND (reference sequence). Trimming left V 0 bases short and J 5 bases short, with 11 bases between. Specimen: naive CD4+ T cells sorted from blood. Documented subset: CD45RA+ positively selected. The chain carries TRBV19 and TRBJ1-5, with a tentative D call TRBD1 (5 bases). This clonotype originated in a man aged 30-40 years in good health. In DNA, the CDR3 is TGTGCCAGTAGTATAGATGGGGGGTCCCATCAGCCCCAGCATTTT. Translation: CASSIDGGSHQPQHF.